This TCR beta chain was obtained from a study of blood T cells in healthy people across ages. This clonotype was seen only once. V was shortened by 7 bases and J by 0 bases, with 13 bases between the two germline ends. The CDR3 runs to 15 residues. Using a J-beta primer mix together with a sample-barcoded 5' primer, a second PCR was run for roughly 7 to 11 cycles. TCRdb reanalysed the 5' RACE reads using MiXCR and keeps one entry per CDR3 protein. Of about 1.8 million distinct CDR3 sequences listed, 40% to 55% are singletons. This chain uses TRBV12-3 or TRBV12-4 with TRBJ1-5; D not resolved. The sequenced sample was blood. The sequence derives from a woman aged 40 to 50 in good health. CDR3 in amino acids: CASIKGLYSNQPQHF. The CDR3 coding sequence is TGTGCCAGCATCAAGGGTTTATATAGCAATCAGCCCCAGCATTTT.